This section outlines one T cell receptor (beta chain) sequence together with its context. Its antigen remains unidentified. The repertoire was sequenced with immunoSEQ multiplex PCR; TCRdb's copy has only in-frame clones and lacks some. Of roughly 41,000 clones listed, almost 95% are singletons. This entry belongs to a study of T cells in tuberculosis. Study information: This South African cohort compared adolescents with or without latent tuberculosis against adults with active tuberculosis.

Study conclusions and caveats: The TCR-beta difference was not significant; alpha differences partly reflected length. Active tuberculosis alpha repertoires lay closer to GMM-specific TCRs than controls'.

This CDR3 has 16 amino acids. CDR1 is SGHDT and CDR2 is YYEEEE in the germline V gene. The V gene lost 5 bases and the J gene lost 4 bases, with 22 bases spanning the gap. At study entry, adolescents had tuberculin skin tests and IGRA screening. J is TRBJ2-7 and V is TRBV5-6; D possibly corresponds to TRBD2 (6 bases). The clonotype comes from a donor between 10 and 35 years old with latent tuberculosis or without tuberculosis infection. Some clones in this sample may be carry-over from other donors' samples. Sequenced sample: PBMCs. The CDR3 sequence: CASSSGEEVPQYEQYF. DNA for the CDR3: TGTGCCAGCAGTTCCGGGGAGGAGGTCCCACAATACGAGCAGTACTTC.